This T cell receptor (beta chain) was sequenced in a study of T-cell memory formation after mild COVID-19. Notes on the study in general: Later expanders leaned toward CD4+, whereas clones contracting from day 15 to 85 were balanced CD4/CD8.

This clonotype was observed a handful of times. The antigen remains unidentified. Germline lookup yields CDR1 SQVTM and CDR2 ANQGSEA. Trimming shortened V by 2 bases and J by 0 bases, and 14 bases separated the two germline ends. The CDR3 loop spans 15 amino acids. TCRdb re-called the 5' RACE reads with MiXCR, one entry per CDR3 protein. The sample carries under 550,000 distinct CDR3 sequences, around a sixth recorded once. This TCR came from an adult woman who had mild COVID-19 (a few samples of this study predate the infection). Cell type and time point are not known. What was sequenced was PBMCs or a T cell subset sorted from them (not recorded which). This chain links TRBV29-1 with TRBJ2-7; no clear D gene. CDR3 sequence reads: CSVEKGADTSYEQYF. The CDR3 bases are TGCAGCGTTGAAAAGGGCGCGGATACCTCCTACGAGCAGTACTTC.